This is a list of T cell receptor beta chains from one sample in a study of blood T cell repertoires in COVID-19. Assay: immunoSEQ multiplex PCR; the TCRdb copy retains only in-frame clones and omits some. The table records 150,000 to 200,000 clones, around 80% of them present only once. The material sequenced was peripheral blood. The receptors were gathered from a woman at least 80 years old with acute or convalescent COVID-19. Each CDR3 is given with its conserved first and last residue. The D gene is left open where the match is weak. Size tells how often a clone was seen (once, few, many) or the class of an expanded clone, and some rows leave it out.

>NA|TRBJ2-2|TRBV7-3|TRBD2
CASSPGLAGMELFF
TGTGCCAGCAGCCCGGGACTAGCGGGGATGGAGCTGTTTTTT
>NA|TRBJ2-7|TRBV2|TRBD2
CASRGREGLSYEQYF
TGTGCCAGCAGGGGACGGGAGGGGTTATCCTACGAGCAGTACTTC
>NA|TRBJ1-5|TRBV2|NA
CASIAGIYGNQPQHF
TGTGCCAGCATTGCGGGAATATACGGCAATCAGCCCCAGCATTTT
>NA|TRBJ1-5|TRBV20-1|TRBD1
CSASWAGGNSNQPQHF
TGCAGTGCTAGTTGGGCAGGGGGGAATAGCAATCAGCCCCAGCATTTT
>once|TRBJ2-1|TRBV27|NA
CASSLERESSYNEQFF
TGTGCCAGCAGTTTAGAACGGGAGAGCTCCTACAATGAGCAGTTCTTC
>NA|TRBJ2-3|TRBV19|TRBD2
CASSLGLADITDTQYF
TGTGCCAGTAGTTTGGGACTAGCGGATATCACAGATACGCAGTATTTT
>NA|TRBJ2-1|TRBV9|TRBD2
CASSPFTSGSFYEQFF
TGTGCCAGCAGCCCCTTTACTAGCGGGAGTTTTTATGAGCAGTTCTTC
>NA|TRBJ2-5|TRBV7-6|NA
CASRREGSQETQYF
TGTGCCAGCAGACGCGAGGGCAGCCAAGAGACCCAGTACTTC
>NA|TRBJ2-7|TRBV5-1|TRBD2
CASSLGLGQGTSGSYEQYF
TGCGCCAGCAGTTTAGGCTTAGGCCAGGGGACTAGCGGGAGTTACGAGCAGTACTTC
>NA|TRBJ2-1|TRBV28|TRBD2
CASTIPATGLAGANEQFF
TGTGCCAGCACTATTCCTGCCACGGGACTAGCGGGTGCTAATGAGCAGTTCTTC
>NA|TRBJ2-5|TRBV28|TRBD2
CASSFLVAGDQETQYF
TGTGCCAGCAGTTTTTTGGTAGCGGGAGACCAAGAGACCCAGTACTTC
>NA|TRBJ1-4|TRBV19|NA
CASSSTVINEKLFF
TGTGCCAGTAGTTCTACAGTGATTAATGAAAAACTGTTTTTT
>NA|TRBJ2-1|TRBV3-1/TRBV3-2|NA
CASSHLSYNEQFF
TGTGCCAGCAGCCATCTTAGCTACAATGAGCAGTTCTTC
>NA|TRBJ1-1|TRBV5-4|TRBD1
CASSGGQPMNTEAFF
TGTGCCAGCAGCGGGGGACAGCCGATGAACACTGAAGCTTTCTTT
>NA|TRBJ2-2|TRBV15|NA
CAAMPGWGSGELFF
TGTGCCGCCATGCCGGGGTGGGGATCCGGGGAGCTGTTTTTT
>NA|TRBJ2-7|TRBV28|NA
CASSPRYRRHYEQYF
TGTGCCAGCAGCCCGAGATACAGGAGACACTACGAGCAGTACTTC
>NA|TRBJ2-2|TRBV27|TRBD1
CASSLRRGRRLRDTGELFF
TGTGCCAGCAGTTTGCGCAGGGGGCGCAGGTTGCGAGACACCGGGGAGCTGTTTTTT
>medium-sized|TRBJ1-2|TRBV6-5|TRBD1
CASRTRDSVIYGYTF
TGTGCCAGCCGCACGAGGGACAGCGTAATTTATGGCTACACCTTC
>once|TRBJ1-2|TRBV5-4|TRBD1
CASSSRTGVNYGYTF
TGTGCCAGCAGCTCAAGGACAGGGGTGAACTATGGCTACACCTTC
>NA|TRBJ2-7|TRBV7-2|TRBD2
CASSLAGRELYEQYF
TGTGCCAGCAGCTTAGCGGGGCGGGAGCTCTACGAGCAGTACTTC
>NA|TRBJ2-1|TRBV10-1|NA
CASSDGLRSGNEQFF
TGCGCCAGCAGTGACGGTTTGAGGTCTGGGAATGAGCAGTTCTTC
>NA|TRBJ1-2|TRBV19|NA
CASSIGLSGYTF
TGTGCCAGTAGTATCGGACTGTCTGGCTACACCTTC
>NA|TRBJ1-1|TRBV27|NA
CASSLSVGAGITEAFF
TGTGCCAGCAGTTTATCCGTAGGGGCCGGAATCACTGAAGCTTTCTTT
>NA|TRBJ1-2|TRBV19|NA
CARRGKGVHYGYTF
TGTGCCAGACGCGGGAAGGGTGTACACTATGGCTACACCTTC
>NA|TRBJ2-7|TRBV23-1|NA
CASSQSGFSEQYF
TGCGCCAGCAGTCAATCGGGCTTCTCCGAGCAGTACTTC
>NA|TRBJ2-5|TRBV12-2|NA
CASRGLAGGTHGRETQYF
TGTGCAAGTCGGGGTCTAGCGGGAGGGACTCATGGGCGAGAGACCCAGTACTTC
>once|TRBJ2-1|TRBV5-6|TRBD2
CASSPGSLAGEQFF
TGTGCCAGCAGCCCGGGCAGTCTAGCGGGGGAGCAGTTCTTC
>NA|TRBJ2-3|TRBV6-5|TRBD2
CASSYLTSGSTDTQYF
TGTGCCAGCAGTTACCTCACTAGCGGGAGCACAGATACGCAGTATTTT
>NA|TRBJ2-5|TRBV19|NA
CASSITGNQETQYF
TGTGCCAGTAGTATCACGGGGAACCAAGAGACCCAGTACTTC
>NA|TRBJ1-2|TRBV27|TRBD1
CASSFTLGQGARGYTF
TGTGCCAGCAGTTTCACCCTTGGACAGGGGGCGCGAGGCTACACCTTC
>NA|TRBJ2-7|TRBV10-3|TRBD1
CAIKEFQGATPNEQYF
TGTGCCATCAAAGAATTTCAGGGGGCGACTCCTAACGAGCAGTACTTC
>NA|TRBJ1-2|TRBV6-5|TRBD1
CASRNDRDGYTF
TGTGCCAGCAGAAACGACAGGGATGGCTACACCTTC
>NA|TRBJ1-2|TRBV30|NA
CAWRGVAGYGYTF
TGTGCCTGGAGGGGTGTAGCAGGGTATGGCTACACCTTC
>NA|TRBJ2-1|TRBV11-2|NA
CASSQSVGLAVGEQFF
TGTGCCAGCAGCCAATCCGTCGGACTGGCCGTGGGTGAGCAGTTCTTC
>few|TRBJ2-2|TRBV6-5|NA
CAIRSGLDTGELFF
TGTGCAATTCGCTCGGGTTTGGACACCGGGGAGCTGTTTTTT
>NA|TRBJ1-2|TRBV4-2|NA
CASEVGGANYGYTF
TGTGCCAGCGAGGTTGGGGGGGCTAACTATGGCTACACCTTC
>NA|TRBJ2-5|TRBV19|TRBD2
CASRREGRETQYF
TGTGCCAGCCGGCGGGAGGGCCGAGAGACCCAGTACTTC
>NA|TRBJ2-1|TRBV5-4|TRBD2
CASSPRTSGGVDEQFF
TGTGCCAGCAGCCCGCGGACTAGCGGGGGGGTCGATGAGCAGTTCTTC
>NA|TRBJ2-7|TRBV4-1|TRBD2
CASSQRLAGGPGEQYF
TGCGCCAGCAGCCAAAGACTAGCGGGAGGGCCTGGAGAGCAGTACTTC
>NA|TRBJ2-2|TRBV3-1/TRBV3-2|NA
CASTSLLTGELFF
TGTGCCAGCACCTCACTACTCACCGGGGAGCTGTTTTTT
>NA|TRBJ1-1|TRBV19|NA
CASSTPGMNTEAFF
TGTGCCAGTAGTACTCCAGGGATGAACACTGAAGCTTTCTTT
>NA|TRBJ2-1|TRBV19|NA
CASTAKDWSEQFF
TGTGCCAGTACCGCGAAGGACTGGAGTGAGCAGTTCTTC
>NA|TRBJ2-2|TRBV6-5|TRBD1
CASSLGQGNTGELFF
TGTGCCAGCAGCCTCGGACAGGGGAACACCGGGGAGCTGTTTTTT
>few|TRBJ2-1|TRBV19|TRBD2
CASVPPTSGSSNEQFF
TGTGCCAGCGTCCCCCCGACTAGCGGGTCCTCCAATGAGCAGTTCTTC
>NA|TRBJ2-2|TRBV27|NA
CASRRGTNTGELFF
TGTGCCAGCAGGAGGGGGACAAACACCGGGGAGCTGTTTTTT
>NA|TRBJ1-5|TRBV29-1|NA
CSVDTGSSNQPQHF
TGCAGCGTTGATACAGGGTCGAGCAATCAGCCCCAGCATTTT
>NA|TRBJ2-2|TRBV7-7|NA
CASSETRENTGELFF
TGTGCTAGCAGCGAAACCAGGGAGAACACCGGGGAGCTGTTTTTT
>NA|TRBJ1-2|TRBV18|NA
CASSPPSNAYYGYTF
TGTGCCAGCTCACCCCCGAGTAATGCCTATTATGGCTACACCTTC
>NA|TRBJ1-6|TRBV3-1/TRBV3-2|NA
CASSPGRPRESLHF
TGTGCCAGCAGCCCGGGACGGCCGCGGGAGTCCCTCCACTTT
>NA|TRBJ2-1|TRBV10-3|TRBD2
CAISGGRTSGSLPSYNEQFF
TGTGCCATCAGTGGGGGTCGGACTAGCGGGAGCCTACCCTCCTACAATGAGCAGTTCTTC
>few|TRBJ1-6|TRBV9|NA
CASSVGPGHNSPLHF
TGTGCCAGCAGCGTAGGCCCAGGTCATAATTCACCCCTCCACTTT
>NA|TRBJ2-7|TRBV5-6|NA
CASSYGVGVIYEQYF
TGTGCCAGCAGCTATGGAGTAGGTGTGATTTACGAGCAGTACTTC
>NA|TRBJ2-1|TRBV7-6|TRBD2
CASSLVFASGISYNEQFF
TGTGCCAGCAGCTTAGTTTTCGCTAGCGGAATCTCCTACAATGAGCAGTTCTTC
>NA|TRBJ2-3|TRBV6-6|TRBD2
CASSGGLAGFADTQYF
TGTGCCAGCAGTGGGGGACTAGCGGGGTTTGCAGATACGCAGTATTTT
>NA|TRBJ1-1|TRBV29-1|TRBD1
CSVEFSQGAHTEAFF
TGCAGCGTTGAGTTCTCCCAGGGGGCGCATACTGAAGCTTTCTTT